The present T cell receptor (beta chain) was sequenced within a study of CXCR3-negative and CXCR3-positive naive CD8 T cells (dated by TCRdb to between 2018 and 2021). Looking at the study overall: In total, about 135 million TRB reads were obtained, or roughly 1.5 +/- 0.3 million reads per library. Diversity and physicochemical repertoire analyses were performed on about a dozen donors pooled from two independent experiments. The TRBV-TRBJ cluster analysis covered naive subsets from roughly five donors and memory cells from 3 donors.

Each CD8+ T cell subset was flow-sorted in triplicate, with approximately 300,000 cells per subset placed directly into RLT lysis buffer. Naive CD8+ T cells were defined stringently as CD45RO-CCR7+CD27+CD95- to exclude memory contaminants. Standard density gradient centrifugation was used to isolate peripheral blood mononuclear cells from buffy coats. A FACSAria III was used to flow-sort naive CD8+ T cells into CXCR3-negative and CXCR3-positive populations. Total RNA was extracted from sorted cells with an RNeasy Mini Kit. The germline V gene specifies MDHEN as CDR1 and SYDVKM as CDR2. Including the terminal cysteine and phenylalanine, the CDR3 comprises 14 residues. DNA is not recorded here. The sequencer was a NextSeq 550. The Human TCR Profiling Kit (MiLaboratory) was used to make UMI-labeled 5' RACE TRB cDNA libraries. cDNA synthesis used the entire amount of extracted RNA, and PCR amplification then used the entire amount of cDNA produced. Libraries were prepared in parallel with an identical number of PCR cycles. The study's own analysis went as follows. MIGEC and MiXCR extracted about 50,000 +/- 9,200 unique UMI-labeled TRB cDNA molecules per library, requiring at least two reads per UMI. On average, roughly 40,000 +/- 10,000 functional in-frame TRB CDR3 nucleotide clonotypes lacking stop codons were found per library. Diversity metrics, including normalized Shannon-Wiener and Chao1, were computed in VDJtools after downsampling to 5000 UMI-labeled TRB molecules per sample. For the central five CDR3 residues, VDJtools calculated physicochemical properties weighted by clonotype size, namely interaction energy, strength, volume and Kidera factor 4. Following TCRdb reprocessing, every CDR3 protein sequence forms one entry, and DNA is not provided. TCRdb's processing, not the study's, gives the V and J calls here. This sample's table lists 130,000 or so distinct CDR3 sequences. The ten most abundant clones make up 0.29% of the sample.

About this clonotype itself: This clone's antigen is unknown.

The paper as a whole reports these results and caveats: Compared with CXCR3-negative naive cells, CXCR3-positive naive cells had TRB CDR3s with higher hydrophobicity (lower Kidera factor 4), lower energy, and higher strength and volume indices. Because surface CD5, which is linked to self-reactivity in mice, was comparable between the naive subsets, TCR interaction strength was also inferred from the physicochemical properties of TRB CDR3s. Within the same donor, TRBV-TRBJ usage looked similar between naive CXCR3-negative and CXCR3-positive cells, but memory cells had distinct patterns. Freshly isolated PBMCs were used for most assays because CXCR3 expression partially decreased after cryopreservation. Both naive subsets had comparably high repertoire diversity, while memory CD8+ T cells had much lower repertoire diversity.

This receptor was identified in a human donor in good health. Some clones in this sample may be carry-over from other donors' samples. The material sequenced was naive CXCR3- CD8+ T cells from blood. The sample's cell subset or site label, in plain terms: CD45RO-CCR7+CD27+CD95- naive CD8+ T cells lacking CXCR3 (TNR3-). The sequence joins TRBV28 to TRBJ2-2. The CDR3 corresponds to CASSLRLNTGELFF.